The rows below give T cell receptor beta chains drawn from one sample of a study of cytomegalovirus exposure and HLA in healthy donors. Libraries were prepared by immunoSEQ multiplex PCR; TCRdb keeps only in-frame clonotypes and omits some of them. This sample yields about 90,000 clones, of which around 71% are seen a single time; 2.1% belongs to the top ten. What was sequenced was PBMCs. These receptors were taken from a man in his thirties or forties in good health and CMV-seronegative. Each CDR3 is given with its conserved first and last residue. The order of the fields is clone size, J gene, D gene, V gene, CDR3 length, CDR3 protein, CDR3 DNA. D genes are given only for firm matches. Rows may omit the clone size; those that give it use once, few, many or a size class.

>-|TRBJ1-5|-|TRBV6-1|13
CASTRAPHQPQHF
TGTGCCAGCACCAGGGCCCCTCATCAGCCCCAGCATTTT
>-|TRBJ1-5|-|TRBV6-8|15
CASRGGALGNQPQHF
TGTGCCAGTAGGGGGGGGGCGCTGGGCAATCAGCCCCAGCATTTT
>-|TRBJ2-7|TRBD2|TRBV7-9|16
CASSLVGSGGIHEQYF
TGTGCCAGCAGCTTAGTAGGTAGCGGGGGGATCCACGAGCAGTACTTC
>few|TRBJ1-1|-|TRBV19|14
CASSIDGEVREAFF
TGTGCCAGTAGTATAGATGGGGAGGTGCGTGAAGCTTTCTTT
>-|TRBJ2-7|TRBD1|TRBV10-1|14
CASSLSGTGYEQYF
TGCGCCAGCAGTTTATCCGGGACAGGTTACGAGCAGTACTTC
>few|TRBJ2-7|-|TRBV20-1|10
CSAAQTHPYF
TGCAGTGCCGCACAGACGCATCCGTACTTC
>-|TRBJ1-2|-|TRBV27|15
CASRQWAGSNYGYTF
TGTGCCAGCAGGCAATGGGCAGGCTCTAACTATGGCTACACCTTC
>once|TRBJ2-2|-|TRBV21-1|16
CASSKDPGGNTGELFF
TGTGCCAGCAGCAAAGATCCAGGGGGCAACACCGGGGAGCTGTTTTTT
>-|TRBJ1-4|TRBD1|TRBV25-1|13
CASSEYWTGVLFF
TGTGCCAGCAGTGAATATTGGACAGGGGTACTGTTTTTT
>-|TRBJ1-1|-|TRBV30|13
CAWSPGRVTEAFF
TGTGCCTGGAGTCCAGGGAGGGTCACTGAAGCTTTCTTT